These T cell receptor beta chains were read from a single sample in a study of T cell repertoires in cytomegalovirus infection. No antigen has been identified for these receptors. Each CDR3 protein gets one entry after TCRdb re-called the reads with MiXCR. The sample lists about 220,000 distinct CDR3 sequences, around 35% occurring once. The sample was CD8+ T cells from cultured PBMCs, taken from culture after CMV antigen stimulation. The receptors here all came from a human donor in good health (CMV status not recorded). Some clones in this sample may be carry-over from other donors' samples. Each CDR3 is given with its conserved first and last residue. D genes are given only for firm matches. Only part of the rows carry a size: once, few, many, or a class if the clone is expanded.

D gene	V gene	J gene	clone size	CDR3 protein	CDR3 DNA
.	TRBV11-2	TRBJ2-7	few	CASSFLIDSGYEQYF	TGTGCCAGCAGCTTCCTCATAGACAGCGGCTACGAGCAGTACTTC
.	TRBV7-1	TRBJ2-1	few	CASSPDSSYNEQFF	TGTGCCAGCAGCCCCGATAGCTCCTACAATGAGCAGTTCTTC
.	TRBV27	TRBJ2-3	.	CASNLAPSPTDTQYF	TGTGCCAGCAATTTAGCCCCTTCACCGACAGATACGCAGTATTTT
TRBD1	TRBV7-6	TRBJ2-7	many	CASSSGTGVSYEQYF	TGTGCCAGCAGCTCGGGGACAGGGGTATCCTACGAGCAGTACTTC
.	TRBV11-2	TRBJ2-5	.	CASSEKPLLGALQETQYF	TGTGCCAGCAGCGAAAAACCCCTGCTGGGGGCCTTACAAGAGACCCAGTACTTC
.	TRBV19	TRBJ2-2	few	CASSPRIANTGELFF	TGTGCCAGTAGCCCACGGATAGCGAACACCGGGGAGCTGTTTTTT
TRBD2	TRBV27	TRBJ2-2	few	CASSVAGGPPGELFF	TGTGCCAGCAGCGTAGCGGGAGGGCCGCCCGGGGAGCTGTTTTTT
.	TRBV6-4	TRBJ1-1	.	CASSERLNTEAFF	TGTGCCAGCAGTGAAAGGCTGAACACTGAAGCTTTCTTT
.	TRBV18	TRBJ2-5	.	CASSPWGGGLGEETQYF	TGTGCCAGCTCACCCTGGGGAGGGGGCCTAGGCGAAGAGACCCAGTACTTC
TRBD1	TRBV27	TRBJ2-7	.	CASSTGTGEFYEQYF	TGTGCCAGCAGCACAGGGACAGGGGAATTCTACGAGCAGTACTTC
.	TRBV7-3	TRBJ2-1	few	CASRAFGANEQFF	TGTGCCAGCAGGGCTTTCGGGGCTAATGAGCAGTTCTTC
.	TRBV27	TRBJ2-7	.	CASSPLDSYSYEQYF	TGTGCCAGCAGTCCCCTGGACAGCTACTCCTACGAGCAGTACTTC
.	TRBV27	TRBJ1-2	.	CASSLLGGGYGYTF	TGTGCCAGCAGTTTATTGGGGGGCGGCTATGGCTACACCTTC
TRBD1	TRBV27	TRBJ2-7	.	CASSLRGQGINEQYF	TGTGCCAGCAGTTTAAGGGGACAGGGGATCAACGAGCAGTACTTC
.	TRBV5-5	TRBJ1-1	few	CASILIRWSSQSPNTEAFF	TGTGCCAGCATATTAATTCGCTGGAGCTCCCAATCTCCGAACACTGAAGCTTTCTTT
.	TRBV7-6	TRBJ2-2	.	CASSFPGSNTGELFF	TGTGCCAGCAGCTTCCCAGGGTCGAACACCGGGGAGCTGTTTTTT
.	TRBV14	TRBJ1-5	few	CASSPQGRNQPQHF	TGTGCCAGCAGCCCACAGGGTCGGAATCAGCCCCAGCATTTT
.	TRBV7-8	TRBJ2-1	few	CASSPLANEQFF	TGTGCCAGCAGCCCACTAGCAAATGAGCAGTTCTTC
.	TRBV5-1	TRBJ1-1	.	CASRPSAGDILEAFF	TGCGCCAGCAGACCCAGTGCGGGGGACATACTTGAAGCTTTCTTT
.	TRBV7-8	TRBJ1-1	many	CASSLGSLNTEAFF	TGTGCCAGCAGCTTAGGTTCCTTGAACACTGAAGCTTTCTTT
TRBD2	TRBV6-4	TRBJ2-1	.	CASSARGAGTCNEQFF	TGTGCCAGCAGTGCACGAGGAGCGGGAACCTGCAATGAGCAGTTCTTC
TRBD2	TRBV4-1	TRBJ2-1	few	CASSPSASGYNEQFF	TGCGCCAGCAGCCCCTCGGCTAGCGGGTACAATGAGCAGTTCTTC
TRBD1	TRBV7-8	TRBJ2-7	many	CASSSGTGWGGSYEQYF	TGTGCCAGCAGCTCCGGGACAGGGTGGGGTGGTTCCTACGAGCAGTACTTC
.	TRBV5-1	TRBJ2-5	few	CASRLRHRDRGQETQYF	TGCGCCAGCAGGCTCCGTCACCGGGACCGCGGCCAAGAGACCCAGTACTTC
.	TRBV7-8	TRBJ2-2	.	CASSSTVGGSTGKLFF	TGTGCCAGCAGCTCAACCGTGGGCGGAAGTACCGGGAAGCTGTTTTTT
.	TRBV15	TRBJ1-5	many	CATSRDRSNQPQHF	TGTGCCACCAGCAGAGATAGGAGCAATCAGCCCCAGCATTTT
TRBD2	TRBV19	TRBJ2-1	.	CARPGGTSGLFGDNEQFF	TGTGCCAGACCCGGAGGGACTAGCGGGCTATTCGGGGACAATGAGCAGTTCTTC
TRBD1	TRBV28	TRBJ1-3	.	CASSPTGASSGNTIYF	TGTGCCAGCAGCCCGACAGGGGCTAGCTCTGGAAACACCATATATTTT
TRBD2	TRBV28	TRBJ2-2	few	CASSQRAGEHTGELFF	TGTGCCAGCAGTCAAAGAGCGGGAGAGCACACCGGGGAGCTGTTTTTT
.	TRBV28	TRBJ2-7	.	CASSLNTPTNEQYF	TGTGCCAGCAGTTTAAATACGCCCACCAACGAGCAGTACTTC
TRBD1	TRBV4-1	TRBJ1-4	few	CASSQTDRGPFATNEKLFF	TGCGCCAGCAGCCAAACGGACAGGGGCCCCTTTGCAACTAATGAAAAACTGTTTTTT
.	TRBV27	TRBJ1-2	few	CASSQRRDQGYGYTF	TGTGCCAGCAGTCAACGCCGGGACCAGGGCTATGGCTACACCTTC
.	TRBV6-6	TRBJ1-1	once	CASTLVSTEAFF	TGTGCCAGCACCTTGGTGTCGACTGAAGCTTTCTTT
.	TRBV25-1	TRBJ2-5	few	CASSEWGTGETQYF	TGTGCCAGCAGTGAATGGGGGACGGGAGAGACCCAGTACTTC
.	TRBV7-8	TRBJ2-1	.	CASSFLKGGNEQFF	TGTGCCAGCAGCTTCTTAAAAGGGGGCAATGAGCAGTTCTTC
.	TRBV6-2/TRBV6-3	TRBJ1-2	few	CASSSPTGRGGGYTF	TGTGCCAGCAGTTCCCCTACGGGAAGAGGCGGCGGCTACACCTTC
TRBD2	TRBV7-7	TRBJ2-1	.	CASSFPPGTSGSNEQFF	TGTGCTAGCAGCTTTCCTCCCGGGACTAGCGGGAGCAATGAGCAGTTCTTC
.	TRBV19	TRBJ2-2	.	CASTFRDTSTGELFF	TGTGCCAGCACCTTCCGGGACACTTCCACCGGGGAGCTGTTTTTT
.	TRBV6-5	TRBJ2-3	.	CASSYSRGEGTDTQYF	TGTGCCAGCAGTTACTCGAGGGGAGAAGGCACAGATACGCAGTATTTT
TRBD1	TRBV7-3	TRBJ2-1	.	CASSLRDRVGNEQFF	TGTGCCAGCAGCTTACGGGACAGGGTCGGCAATGAGCAGTTCTTC
TRBD2	TRBV7-4	TRBJ2-3	.	CASSPSGGAADTQYF	TGTGCCAGCAGCCCGAGCGGGGGGGCTGCAGATACGCAGTATTTT
TRBD2	TRBV27	TRBJ2-3	few	CASSFQRGDTDTQYF	TGTGCCAGCAGTTTCCAGCGGGGGGACACAGATACGCAGTATTTT
.	TRBV7-2	TRBJ1-1	few	CASSSDEVGTFF	TGTGCCAGCAGCTCCGATGAGGTCGGGACTTTCTTT
TRBD1	TRBV4-1	TRBJ1-1	.	CASSPRDRGYANTEAFF	TGCGCCAGCAGCCCTCGGGACAGGGGGTACGCGAACACTGAAGCTTTCTTT
TRBD2	TRBV30	TRBJ2-1	.	CAWSPSGRSFEQFF	TGTGCCTGGAGTCCTAGCGGGAGAAGCTTTGAGCAGTTCTTC
.	TRBV7-3	TRBJ1-3	few	CASAEDGASSGNTIYF	TGTGCCAGCGCCGAGGACGGAGCCAGCTCTGGAAACACCATATATTTT
.	TRBV6-6	TRBJ2-3	.	CASSYSSEADTQYF	TGTGCCAGCAGTTACTCTAGCGAAGCAGATACGCAGTATTTT